Below, 25 T cell receptor beta chains from the same sample are listed, as sequenced in a study of blood T cell repertoires in COVID-19. This table comes from immunoSEQ multiplex PCR, and its TCRdb copy is limited to in-frame clones, with some not included. The sample lists 98,000 or so clones, roughly 70% occurring once. Sequencing was performed on peripheral blood. The receptors were gathered from a woman aged 40-49 years with acute or convalescent COVID-19.

This sequence joins TRBV6-5 and TRBJ2-2, with a tentative D call TRBD2 (5 bases). V shed 6 bases and J shed 7 bases, with 12 bases lying between them. This CDR3 region has 13 residues. Germline-derived CDR1 and CDR2 are MNHEY and SVGAGI. CDR3 sequence reads: CASRRDSLGELFF. The CDR3 DNA reads as TGTGCCAGCAGGAGGGATAGCCTCGGGGAGCTGTTTTTT.

The gene calls are TRBV12-3 or TRBV12-4 and TRBJ1-2; tentative D call: TRBD1 (6 bases). The CDR3 contains 13 residues. Deletions cut 1 base from V and 8 bases from J, with 11 bases between. For the CDR3, the DNA is TGTGCCAGCAGTTTAGACAGGGAGGGAGGCTACACCTTC. Translating it yields CASSLDREGGYTF.

V usage is TRBV5-1 and J usage is TRBJ1-4; a possible D gene is TRBD1 (5 bases). V was trimmed by 4 bases and J by 8 bases, leaving 15 bases between them. CDR1 and CDR2 from the germline V gene are SGHRS and YFSETQ. The CDR3 has 14 residues. This CDR3 is CASSHSGREEKLFF. Here the CDR3 DNA reads TGCGCCAGCAGCCATTCGGGACGGGAGGAAAAACTGTTTTTT.

The J gene is TRBJ1-2, the V gene TRBV19; D is unresolved. The CDR3 totals 12 residues. Trimming took off 6 bases at V and 1 base at J, with 6 bases between the two ends. Germline V lookup: CDR1 LNHDA, CDR2 SQIVND (reference sequence). The CDR3 loop is CASRTVNYGYTF. In nucleotides, the CDR3 is TGTGCCAGTAGGACTGTTAACTATGGCTACACCTTC.

This chain connects TRBV10-3 to TRBJ1-4, with 10 bases that match TRBD1. Germline CDR1 ENHRY, CDR2 SYGVKD. The trim removed 7 bases at V and 6 bases at J, leaving 5 bases unmatched. The CDR3 is 14 residues long. The CDR3 region is CAINPGTGDEKLFF. CDR3 DNA: TGTGCCATCAACCCCGGGACAGGGGATGAAAAACTGTTTTTT.

This clone has a handful of counts. The rearrangement uses TRBV4-3 and TRBJ2-1, with TRBD1 matching 7 bases. J gave up 6 bases and V 3 bases, and 8 bases lay outside the gene matches. CDR1 is LGHNA and CDR2 is YSLEER in the germline V gene. The CDR3 is 15 amino acids. As DNA, the CDR3 is TGCGCCAGCAGCCATAGACAGGGAAACATCAATGAGCAGTTCTTC. Protein sequence: CASSHRQGNINEQFF.

The chain has TRBV6-5 and TRBJ1-2, with 7 positions matching TRBD1. Germline CDR1 and CDR2: MNHEY and SVGAGI. This CDR3 has 11 amino acids. V lost 6 bases and J lost 7; bases outside the gene matches: 2. Here the CDR3 DNA reads TGTGCCAGCAGCTCAGGGGGTGGCTACACCTTC. Protein product: CASSSGGGYTF.

Here the CDR3 reads CASSLDKGTDTQYF. In nucleotides, the CDR3 is TGTGCCAGCAGCTTGGACAAGGGCACAGATACGCAGTATTTT. The V gene is TRBV6-2 or TRBV6-3, the J gene TRBJ2-3, with D tentatively TRBD1 (5 bases). Trimming pared 6 bases from V and 1 base from J, leaving 11 bases between. Germline-derived CDR1 and CDR2 are MNHEY and SVGEGT. The CDR3 consists of 14 residues.

CDR3 nucleotides: TGTGCCAGCAGCCCCGATCGAGGGGGCTACGAGCAGTACTTC. Protein sequence: CASSPDRGGYEQYF. J is TRBJ2-7 and V is TRBV9; TRBD1 might be the D (6 bases). Per the germline V gene, CDR1 is SGDLS and CDR2 is YYNGEE. The CDR3 sequence is 14 residues long. V was trimmed by 4 bases and J by 3 bases, leaving 14 bases between them.

This chain joins TRBV4-3 and TRBJ2-3, with 7 bases identical to TRBD1. The CDR3 length is 15 residues. Germline values: CDR1 LGHNA, CDR2 YSLEER. Trimming at V came to 0 bases and at J to 5 bases, leaving 5 bases not matched to a gene. The CDR3 sequence: CASSQETGSLDTQYF. CDR3 coding DNA: TGCGCCAGCAGCCAAGAGACAGGGTCATTAGATACGCAGTATTTT.

This rearrangement joins TRBV7-2 to TRBJ2-3; 9 nucleotides agree with TRBD1. Unmatched junction bases numbered 8, after V lost 4 bases and J lost 0 bases. The CDR3 has 17 residues. Germline loops: CDR1 SGHTA, CDR2 FQGNSA. CDR3 protein: CASSYDRGLTSTDTQYF. The CDR3 region has the DNA TGTGCCAGCAGCTATGACAGGGGGTTAACTAGCACAGATACGCAGTATTTT.

In DNA, the CDR3 is TGTGCCACCAGTGATCCAACCCTTAGCGGGGGGCTTGGAGATACGCAGTATTTT. Encoded protein: CATSDPTLSGGLGDTQYF. The chain recombines TRBV24-1 with TRBJ2-3, with 10 positions matching TRBD2. Germline CDR1 is KGHDR and CDR2 is SFDVKD. This CDR3 has 18 residues. J lost 5 bases, V lost 3 bases, and 13 bases had no gene match.

This clone was seen a single time. V usage is TRBV30 and J usage is TRBJ1-5, with 10 bases fitting TRBD1. The germline V gene has CDR1 GTSNPN and CDR2 SVGIG (reference sequence). The junction had 9 bases not matched to a gene; V was cut back by 0 bases and J by 7 bases. This CDR3 has 16 amino acids. DNA of the CDR3: TGTGCCTGGAGTGTACCGGGGACAGGGGTTTACCAGCCCCAGCATTTT. It is translated as CAWSVPGTGVYQPQHF.

There are a few counts of this clone. For the CDR3, the DNA is TGTGCCAGCAGCTTCGGGACTAACACCGGGGAGCTGTTTTTT. As protein: CASSFGTNTGELFF. The chain couples TRBV5-4 to TRBJ2-2; possibly TRBD2 for D (6 bases). The length of the CDR3 is 14 residues. The V and J ends lost 2 bases and 2 bases respectively, with 7 bases between them. Germline V lookup: CDR1 SGHNT, CDR2 YYREEE (reference sequence). The full variable domain, in which reference TRBV5-4 and TRBJ2-2 provide the parts outside the CDR3, is ETGVTQSPTHLIKTRGQQVTLRCSSQSGHNTVSWYQQALGQGPQFIFQYYREEENGRGNFPPRFSGLQFPNYSSELNVNALELDDSALYLCASSFGTNTGELFFGEGSRLTVL.

The chain carries TRBV28 and TRBJ1-1, with TRBD1 matching 10 bases. CDR3 size: 16 residues. Germline V gives CDR1 MDHEN, CDR2 SYDVKM. V was pared by 3 bases and J by 1 base, with 5 bases of the junction left unmatched. The CDR3 DNA is TGTGCCAGCAGTTTTACGACAGGGGGCTGGAACACTGAAGCTTTCTTT. It yields the protein CASSFTTGGWNTEAFF.

This chain uses TRBV29-1 with TRBJ1-3, with D possibly matching TRBD1 (6 bases). The CDR3 spans 13 residues. Germline V gene sequence: CDR1 SQVTM, CDR2 ANQGSEA. V shed 2 bases and J shed 3 bases, with 8 bases lying between them. The CDR3, as DNA: TGCAGCGTTGAAACAGGGCTTGGAAACACCATATATTTT. This gives the protein CSVETGLGNTIYF. The entire variable domain, with the rest obtained from reference TRBV29-1 and TRBJ1-3, is as follows: SAVISQKPSRDICQRGTSLTIQCQVDSQVTMMFWYRQQPGQSLTLIATANQGSEATYESGFVIDKFPISRPNLTFSTLTVSNMSPEDSSIYLCSVETGLGNTIYFGEGSWLTVV.

The V and J genes are TRBV6-1 and TRBJ2-7; D perhaps matches TRBD1 (6 bases). Trimming removed 0 bases at V and 2 bases at J, with 17 bases between. This CDR3 has 17 amino acids. Germline CDR1 and CDR2: MNHNS and SASEGT. CDR3 loop: CASSEASPTGYTYEQYF. The CDR3 DNA reads TGTGCCAGCAGTGAAGCGAGCCCTACAGGGTACACCTACGAGCAGTACTTC.

CDR3 region: CASSEYPDRATEAFF. CDR3 DNA: TGCGCCAGCAGTGAGTACCCGGACAGGGCAACTGAAGCTTTCTTT. This chain uses TRBV10-1 with TRBJ1-1, with 8 positions matching TRBD1. The CDR3 spans 15 residues. V shed 1 base and J 5 bases; nucleotides not matched to a gene: 6. Germline CDR1 WNHNN, CDR2 SYGVQD (reference sequence).

This clone was seen once. V and J are TRBV20-1 and TRBJ2-7, with TRBD2 matching 11 bases. Per the germline V gene, CDR1 is DFQATT and CDR2 is SNEGSKA (reference sequence). This CDR3 comprises 14 residues. The V segment lost 3 bases and the J segment 6 bases; nucleotides outside the gene matches: 7. The CDR3 spells CSASTLAGGFEQYF. The CDR3 region has the DNA TGCAGTGCTAGTACCCTAGCGGGGGGCTTCGAGCAGTACTTC.

There are a few counts of this clone. The V call is TRBV6-5, the J call TRBJ2-3; 7 bases match TRBD1. Germline lookup yields CDR1 MNHEY and CDR2 SVGAGI. The CDR3 is 14 amino acids. Trimming cost V 7 bases and J 2 bases; bases outside gene matches: 6. The CDR3 region is CASNIQGYTDTQYF. The CDR3, as DNA: TGTGCCAGCAACATACAGGGGTACACAGATACGCAGTATTTT.

J is TRBJ1-1 and V is TRBV5-5, with 11 positions matching TRBD1. Unmatched junction bases numbered 6, after V lost 4 bases and J lost 4 bases. In germline, CDR1 is SGHKS, CDR2 YYEKEE (reference sequence). This CDR3 comprises 15 residues. Here the CDR3 DNA reads TGTGCCAGCAGCAGAGCCGGGACAGGGGGCACTGAAGCTTTCTTT. It encodes CASSRAGTGGTEAFF.

The chain recombines TRBV24-1 with TRBJ1-4; D remains ambiguous. This CDR3 comprises 15 residues. Trimming shortened V by 3 bases and J by 3 bases, and 10 bases separated the two germline ends. Looked up from germline, CDR1 is KGHDR and CDR2 is SFDVKD. The CDR3 nucleotides read TGTGCCACCAGTGATCCCCAATCAGCTAATGAAAAACTGTTTTTT. Its translation: CATSDPQSANEKLFF.

CDR3 bases: TGTGCCAGCTCACCAGGGGCCACAGATACGCAGTATTTT. Amino acids: CASSPGATDTQYF. The chain has TRBV18 and TRBJ2-3; tentatively, D is TRBD1 (5 bases). The CDR3 is 13 amino acids. Trimming took 2 bases from V and 2 from J, leaving 5 bases between them. The germline V gene has CDR1 KGHSH and CDR2 LQKENI.

This clone has only a few counts. The J gene is TRBJ1-2, the V gene TRBV6-4; D may be TRBD1 (6 bases). The CDR3 is 15 residues long. Germline V CDR1 and CDR2: MRHNA, SNTAGT. V was cut by 6 bases and J by 5 bases, with 19 bases left in between. This CDR3 is CASRPDRSFGYGYTF. The CDR3 nucleotides are TGTGCCAGCAGGCCGGACAGATCTTTTGGATATGGCTACACCTTC.

This rearrangement joins TRBV7-9 to TRBJ1-1; 10 nucleotides match TRBD1. Germline V CDR1 and CDR2: SEHNR, FQNEAQ (reference sequence). The CDR3 is 13 amino acids. V trimming: 8 bases; J trimming: 5 bases; junction bases outside the gene matches: 5. CDR3 nucleotide sequence: TGTGCCAGCGCTGGACAGGGGGTTACTGAAGCTTTCTTT. Its protein product is CASAGQGVTEAFF. The full variable domain, rest sourced from reference TRBV7-9 and TRBJ1-1, is DTGVSQNPRHKITKRGQNVTFRCDPISEHNRLYWYRQTLGQGPEFLTYFQNEAQLEKSRLLSDRFSAERPKGSFSTLEIQRTEQGDSAMYLCASAGQGVTEAFFGQGTRLTVV.